A single sample is the source of the 5 T cell receptor beta chains below, sequenced in a study of blood T cells in healthy people across ages. A second PCR, run for roughly 7 to 11 cycles, used a sample-barcoded 5' primer plus a J-beta primer mix. TCRdb fed the 5' RACE reads into MiXCR, producing one record per CDR3 protein. The sample contains 1.5 million to 2 million distinct CDR3 sequences, roughly 30% of which appear only once. Sequencing was done on a sample of blood. The receptors originated from a woman aged 30 to 39 in good health.

This clonotype appeared a single time. This sequence joins TRBV9 and TRBJ1-2, with 7 positions matching TRBD1. Trimming took 0 bases from V and 4 from J; bases not matched to a gene: 3. Germline V gives CDR1 SGDLS, CDR2 YYNGEE. The CDR3 runs to 14 residues. In DNA, the CDR3 is TGTGCCAGCAGCGTAGGTGAGGGGGCCTATGGCTACACCTTC. Translation: CASSVGEGAYGYTF.

This clonotype was detected only a few times. J is TRBJ2-7 and V is TRBV5-1; TRBD1 is a possible D gene (6 bases). This CDR3 spans 15 amino acids. From germline, CDR1 is SGHRS and CDR2 YFSETQ. V lost 1 base and J 2 bases, leaving 13 bases between the germline ends. CDR3 in DNA: TGCGCCAGCAGCTTGCCACAGGGCCCTACCTACGAGCAGTACTTC. Protein product: CASSLPQGPTYEQYF.

This clonotype was picked up a small number of times. V and J are TRBV27 and TRBJ2-1; perhaps TRBD2 as D (5 bases). This CDR3 contains 15 residues. V lost 4 bases and J lost 3, with 13 bases in between. CDR1 is MNHEY, CDR2 SMNVEV, per germline (reference sequence). The CDR3 here is CASSYVGRGYNEQFF. CDR3 sequence (DNA): TGTGCCAGCAGTTATGTGGGGAGAGGCTACAATGAGCAGTTCTTC.

This clonotype has at least ten counts. J is TRBJ2-6 and V is TRBV7-9; D may be TRBD2 (5 bases). Between the trimmed V and J ends, which lost 6 bases and 0 bases, there was a span of 9 bases. From germline, CDR1 is SEHNR and CDR2 FQNEAQ (reference sequence). CDR3 size: 15 residues. CDR3 sequence reads: CASSGSFSGANVLTF. The CDR3 nucleotides are TGTGCCAGCAGTGGGAGTTTCTCTGGGGCCAACGTCCTGACTTTC.

The sample holds a few counts of this clonotype. The chain combines TRBV5-6 with TRBJ2-3; TRBD1 agrees at 9 bases. This CDR3 is 17 amino acids long. V gave up 3 bases and J gave up 2 bases; unmatched junction bases: 10. Germline CDR1 and CDR2: SGHDT and YYEEEE. The CDR3 loop reads CASSSVKQGAFTDTQYF. The CDR3 DNA follows: TGTGCCAGCAGCTCAGTTAAACAGGGGGCGTTCACAGATACGCAGTATTTT. Supplemented by reference TRBV5-6 and TRBJ2-3, the full variable domain reads DAGVTQSPTHLIKTRGQQVTLRCSPKSGHDTVSWYQQALGQGPQFIFQYYEEEERQRGNFPDRFSGHQFPNYSSELNVNALLLGDSALYLCASSSVKQGAFTDTQYFGPGTRLTVL.